Detailed here is one T cell receptor (beta chain). What this receptor recognizes is not known. Base quality data are lacking; no much larger clone is found one base away. The data stem from a study of blood T cell repertoires in COVID-19 (dated by TCRdb to about 2020). With respect to the entire study: The collaborator samples originated in the United States, Italy and Spain and spanned the acute and convalescent phases of COVID-19. The repertoires were made available in a free public database intended to serve as a resource for research on the immune response to SARS-CoV-2. Deeply sampled blood TCRbeta repertoires from subjects exposed to, actively infected with, or recovered from COVID-19 were included in the dataset. The samples were drawn from two sources: the first 160 participants of the ongoing ImmuneRACE study, and 1,200 or so subjects contributed by 6 global collaborators. A de-identified subject ID, COVID-19 status, age in years and sex were almost always included in the sample metadata. The material from the prospective study consisted of cDNA or gDNA derived from T cells, B-cell-depleted T cells, or PBMCs. Where HLA class I and class II types were available, the types were taken from metadata supplied by the sample provider, not from assay-based typing.

The immunoSEQ Assay, a bias-controlled multiplex PCR, was used to amplify TCRbeta CDR3 regions from genomic DNA. The authors' analysis ran thus. The number of nucleated cells in each sample was estimated by amplification of reference gene primers within the assay. To quantify the absolute abundance of each unique TCRbeta CDR3 rearrangement, sequence reads were collapsed and filtered. For each sample, productive Simpson clonality was calculated as the square root of Simpson's diversity index across productive rearrangements. What TCRdb holds here is the immuneACCESS table cut down to in-frame rearrangements. Part of the clones is not present; checked against another copy, under half of the missing clones reflect an unresolved V gene, and the others are unexplained. V and J calls plus clone size are reproduced from that table; the DNA served to infer D and trimming. The table for this sample lists about 180,000 clones; roughly 87% of them were counted only once. The ten most abundant clones make up about 1.6% of the sample.

Study-wide findings and limitations: How much clinical and demographic metadata was included differed by source and by participant, and the metadata was provided uncurated.

Each collaborating institution followed its own protocols to collect whole blood in K2EDTA tubes. For TCRbeta analysis, collaborator samples were shipped as frozen whole blood, as isolated PBMCs, or as DNA extracted from either sample type. Including cysteine and phenylalanine, the CDR3 has 15 amino acids. Of all the DNA, just the CDR3 is kept, 45 bases in frame from base 1. The germline V gene encodes CDR1 LNHDA and CDR2 SQIVND (reference sequence). Deletion took 6 bases off V and 6 bases off J, with a span of 20 bases between the germline ends. Sequenced material: peripheral blood. Here the chain combines TRBV19 and TRBJ1-1; the D gene assignment is ambiguous. This sequence was found in a woman between 50 and 59 years old with acute or convalescent COVID-19. In nucleotide form, the sequence is TGTGCCAGTAGCTCCCAACCCGCCTCTGGCTCTGAAGCTTTCTTT. Translated, this gives CASSSQPASGSEAFF.